The clone carrying this T cell receptor beta chain was observed many times. Its antigen remains unknown. Profiling that covered TCR beta VDJ and CDR3 relied on genomic DNA as its template. Each CDR3 protein gets one entry after TCRdb re-called the reads with MiXCR. The table shows some 220,000 distinct CDR3 sequences, with around 32% occurring only once. Germline V lookup: CDR1 DFQATT, CDR2 SNEGSKA (reference sequence). The CDR3 length is 17 residues. V trimming: 2 bases; J trimming: 1 base; junction bases outside the gene matches: 11. These data come from a study of CD8+CD57+ T cells in acquired aplastic anemia. Study-level findings and limits: Between patients and controls, about 30 CD8+ CDR3 sequences were found in common.

The material sequenced was sorted CD4+, CD8+, or CD8+CD57+ T cells (not recorded which) from PBMCs. The chain employs TRBV20-1 and TRBJ2-3; 8 bases are shared with TRBD2. This TCR was recovered from a human donor in good health, serving as a control. The CDR3 DNA reads TGCAGTGCTAGACAAGCGGGAGTGGGGAGGGGCACAGATACGCAGTATTTT. Translating it yields CSARQAGVGRGTDTQYF.